This TCR beta chain was documented in a study of CD8 T cells in ankylosing spondylitis. Study-wide results and caveats: Researchers report that disease-linked clones proved CD8+ and relatively rare in peripheral blood. Made up of fewer than ten highly homologous variants, a TCR beta motif appeared characteristic of ankylosing spondylitis blood. From matched ankylosing spondylitis synovial fluid, disease-linked clones were reportedly recovered at significantly enriched levels.

Libraries for TCR beta were made by quantitative 5'-RACE with molecular barcodes. TCRdb re-called the 5' RACE reads through MiXCR, storing one row per CDR3 protein. The table records fewer than 250,000 distinct CDR3 sequences, roughly a tenth of them present only once. Germline trimming cut 5 bases from V and 14 bases from J; bases unmatched to any gene: 11. The CDR3 has 13 residues. Germline V CDR1 and CDR2: SEHNR, FQNEAQ (reference sequence). This clonotype was seen at least ten times. No antigen is known for it. This TCR was recovered from a male donor with ankylosing spondylitis or in good health (not recorded which). Sequencing input: blood, either unsorted or a sorted T cell fraction (not recorded which). This chain connects TRBV7-9 to TRBJ2-3; 9 bases are shared with TRBD1. CDR3 in amino acids: CASSPSTGGRRYF. DNA for the CDR3: TGTGCCAGCAGCCCCTCGACAGGGGGACGACGGTATTTT.